This note documents a single T cell receptor (beta chain) sequence. Its antigen remains unidentified. The data are from a study of PD-1 blockade in classical Hodgkin lymphoma. General study findings and limits: Repertoire differences lack defined causes, possibly disease activity or prior therapy.

This CDR3 is 18 amino acids long. The germline V gene has CDR1 LNHNV and CDR2 YYDKDF (reference sequence). V was cut by 8 bases and J by 8 bases, with 33 bases left in between. Time point of the sample: newly diagnosed, previously untreated cHL patient sample. Magnetic depletion of non-target cells from thawed PBMCs yielded purified CD8+ T cells. Untreated, newly diagnosed classical Hodgkin lymphoma PBMCs were comparators. Libraries were prepared by immunoSEQ multiplex PCR; TCRdb keeps only in-frame clonotypes and omits some of them. The top ten clones hold 5.5% to 7.5% of a sample with approximately 14,000 clones, about 89% of them seen once.

This TCR was sampled from a human donor with classical Hodgkin lymphoma. The chain uses TRBV15 and TRBJ1-2; D remains unclear. Sequencing was carried out using CD8+ T cells from blood. The CDR3: CATQTERIGDRSFTGYTF. The CDR3 DNA sequence: TGTGCCACCCAAACAGAGCGCATTGGCGACCGTTCTTTTACGGGCTACACCTTC.